The 27 T cell receptor beta chains below all came from one sample that was sequenced in a study of blood T cell repertoires in COVID-19. Produced via immunoSEQ multiplex PCR; TCRdb's table is partial and in-frame only. The sample holds roughly 340,000 clones, about nine tenths seen once. Specimen: peripheral blood. Receptors originate from a woman aged 70 to 79 with COVID-19, enrolled during active disease.

This clone was picked up one time. The chain employs TRBV9 and TRBJ2-3; 14 bases agree with TRBD2. Germline V gene lookup returns CDR1 SGDLS and CDR2 YYNGEE. The V and J ends lost 0 bases and 4 bases, in that order; junction bases with no gene match: 4. The CDR3 has 17 amino acids. The CDR3 DNA reads TGTGCCAGCAGCGTAGTGGGACTAGCGGGGGTGGCAGATACGCAGTATTTT. Translating gives CASSVVGLAGVADTQYF. The full variable domain, rest sourced from reference TRBV9 and TRBJ2-3, is DSGVTQTPKHLITATGQRVTLRCSPRSGDLSVYWYQQSLDQGLQFLIQYYNGEERAKGNILERFSAQQFPDLHSELNLSSLELGDSALYFCASSVVGLAGVADTQYFGPGTRLTVL.

This clone was counted once. The chain links TRBV5-6 to TRBJ1-5; D is perhaps TRBD1 (5 bases). Trimming took off 4 bases at V and 7 bases at J, with 15 bases between the two ends. The germline V gene has CDR1 SGHDT and CDR2 YYEEEE. The CDR3 runs 14 residues. The CDR3 is CASSAAGRRQPQHF. For the CDR3, the DNA is TGTGCCAGCAGCGCCGCGGGGCGAAGGCAGCCCCAGCATTTT.

The chain is built from TRBV9 and TRBJ1-1, with 7 bases fitting TRBD1. The germline gives CDR1 SGDLS, CDR2 YYNGEE. After removal of 0 bases from V and 4 bases from J, the junction contained 6 bases not matched to a gene. The CDR3 is 15 residues long. The CDR3, as DNA: TGTGCCAGCAGCGTAGCAGGGGGTAAGGGCACTGAAGCTTTCTTT. Its protein is CASSVAGGKGTEAFF.

This clone has just a few counts. At one of its ends the junction is not consistent with the germline gene, which may arise from a read error. The chain employs TRBV7-2 and TRBJ2-3; 8 bases align to TRBD2. This CDR3 is 16 amino acids long. Germline CDR1 reads SGHTA; CDR2 reads FQGNSA. This CDR3 reads CASTLAGSGNADTQYF. CDR3 sequence (DNA): TGTGCCAGCACCTTAGCGGGGTCCGGGAATGCAGATACGCAGTATTTT.

This rearrangement joins TRBV6-2 or TRBV6-3 to TRBJ2-1, with a tentative D call TRBD1 (6 bases). CDR1 MNHEY and CDR2 SVGEGT come from the germline V gene. CDR3 length: 15 amino acids. V was clipped by 6 bases and J by 4 bases, with 16 bases between them. CDR3 DNA: TGTGCCAGCAGCCCCCACAGGGTGGGGTACAATGAGCAGTTCTTC. This translates into CASSPHRVGYNEQFF.

The chain joins TRBV2 to TRBJ1-1; the D gene is possibly TRBD1 (6 bases). The germline V and J ends were trimmed by 3 bases and 5 bases, with 13 bases remaining between them. CDR1 SNHLY and CDR2 FYNNEI come from the germline V gene. The CDR3 has 14 amino acids. The CDR3 here is CASSDPRGGTEAFF. CDR3 nucleotide sequence: TGTGCCAGCAGTGACCCCAGGGGAGGGACTGAAGCTTTCTTT.

The gene calls are TRBV5-4 and TRBJ2-3, with 7 bases identical to TRBD2. The germline CDR1 and CDR2 sequences are SGHNT and YYREEE (reference sequence). Germline trimming cut 0 bases from V and 0 bases from J; bases unmatched to any gene: 4. The CDR3 has 16 residues. In DNA form, the CDR3 reads TGTGCCAGCAGCTTGGGCGGGGGAGCTAGCACAGATACGCAGTATTTT. Amino acid sequence: CASSLGGGASTDTQYF.

J is TRBJ1-2 and V is TRBV20-1; tentatively, D is TRBD1 (6 bases). V was pared by 3 bases and J by 7 bases, with 15 bases between. Germline V gene data show CDR1 as DFQATT and CDR2 as SNEGSKA (reference sequence). The CDR3 extends over 13 amino acids. The CDR3 DNA is TGCAGTGCTAGTAACCCAGGGGCTCGTGGCTACACCTTC. It is translated as CSASNPGARGYTF.

V usage is TRBV25-1 and J usage is TRBJ1-1; D is possibly TRBD1 (6 bases). In germline, CDR1 is MGHDK, CDR2 SYGVNS. V shed 8 bases and J shed 10 bases, with 14 bases lying between them. This CDR3 has 11 amino acids. CDR3 residues: CASVQGPSAFF. The CDR3 region has the DNA TGTGCCAGCGTACAGGGCCCCTCAGCTTTCTTT.

This clone was observed once. The J gene is TRBJ1-6, the V gene TRBV10-3; D may be TRBD1 (6 bases). The V gene lost 11 bases and the J gene lost 8 bases, with 16 bases spanning the gap. CDR3 length: 13 amino acids. Germline CDR1 is ENHRY and CDR2 is SYGVKD. Here the CDR3 reads CAGHDRPDSPLHF. CDR3 nucleotides: TGTGCCGGACACGACAGGCCAGATTCACCCCTCCACTTT.

The rearrangement joins TRBV5-1 to TRBJ1-4; no firm D call. From germline, CDR1 is SGHRS and CDR2 YFSETQ. The ends were cut back, 4 bases at V and 8 bases at J, with 6 bases in the middle. The CDR3 is made up of 11 amino acids. The CDR3 spells CASSPGEKLFF. The DNA for the CDR3 is TGCGCCAGCAGCCCAGGAGAAAAACTGTTTTTT.

The chain is built from TRBV11-3 and TRBJ2-3; 8 bases match TRBD2. CDR3 length: 17 residues. The J segment lost 0 bases and the V segment lost 2 bases, leaving 7 bases of the junction unmatched. Germline CDR1 is SGHNT and CDR2 is YENEEA. CDR3 sequence: CASSLSSASGSTDTQYF. DNA of the CDR3: TGTGCCAGCAGCTTAAGCTCGGCTAGCGGGAGCACAGATACGCAGTATTTT.

This clone was seen a few times. The CDR3 here is CASWLSGQGVGYTF. In DNA form, the CDR3 reads TGTGCCAGCTGGCTCTCCGGACAGGGGGTTGGCTACACCTTC. This chain links TRBV6-5 with TRBJ1-2, with TRBD1 matching over 10 bases. The J segment lost 7 bases and the V segment lost 8 bases, leaving 10 bases of the junction unmatched. Germline V gene data show CDR1 as MNHEY and CDR2 as SVGAGI. This CDR3 is built from 14 residues.

The chain has TRBV15 and TRBJ2-7, with 7 bases aligning to TRBD1. The CDR3 sequence is 14 residues long. V lost 7 bases and J lost 6; bases outside the gene matches: 12. Germline V gene sequence: CDR1 LNHNV, CDR2 YYDKDF (reference sequence). CDR3 sequence (DNA): TGTGCCACCAACCTTCCGACAGGGAGAGGCGAGCAGTACTTC. Its translation: CATNLPTGRGEQYF.

The chain combines TRBV11-3 with TRBJ1-5; the match to TRBD1 covers 9 bases. The CDR3 contains 14 residues. Germline loops: CDR1 SGHNT, CDR2 YENEEA. V lost 6 bases, J lost 6 bases, and 6 bases stayed unmatched. This CDR3 is CASSRTGDGQPQHF. The CDR3 region has the DNA TGTGCCAGCAGTCGGACAGGGGATGGTCAGCCCCAGCATTTT.

The rearrangement joins TRBV9 to TRBJ2-1, with TRBD1 as a possible D gene (6 bases). The germline gives CDR1 SGDLS, CDR2 YYNGEE. The CDR3 length is 15 residues. V lost 0 bases to trimming and J lost 6 bases, with 13 bases between them. For the CDR3, the DNA is TGTGCCAGCAGCGTAGCTTGGGACAACGGCAATGAGCAGTTCTTC. Protein sequence: CASSVAWDNGNEQFF.

V is TRBV28 and J is TRBJ1-6, with D maybe TRBD1 (5 bases). Trimming shortened V by 5 bases and J by 8 bases, and 16 bases separated the two germline ends. Germline values: CDR1 MDHEN, CDR2 SYDVKM. The CDR3 is made up of 15 amino acids. CDR3 coding DNA: TGTGCCAGCAGTCCCGGAGGGACGGGCCATTCACCCCTCCACTTT. It specifies CASSPGGTGHSPLHF. Using reference TRBV28 and TRBJ1-6 for the parts outside the CDR3, the full variable domain is DVKVTQSSRYLVKRTGEKVFLECVQDMDHENMFWYRQDPGLGLRLIYFSYDVKMKEKGDIPEGYSVSREKKERFSLILESASTNQTSMYLCASSPGGTGHSPLHFGNGTRLTVT.

The rearrangement links TRBV2 to TRBJ1-1; TRBD1 matches 7 bases. The CDR3 consists of 15 residues. Unmatched junction bases numbered 3, after V lost 1 base and J lost 1 base. Germline CDR1 is SNHLY and CDR2 is FYNNEI. The CDR3 protein is CASSEGGQPNTEAFF. As DNA, the CDR3 is TGTGCCAGCAGTGAAGGGGGACAGCCGAACACTGAAGCTTTCTTT.

The gene calls are TRBV30 and TRBJ1-6, with D perhaps matching TRBD1 (6 bases). Germline loops: CDR1 GTSNPN, CDR2 SVGIG (reference sequence). The CDR3 has 13 residues. Trimming left V 4 bases short and J 10 bases short, with 14 bases between. The CDR3 here is CAWNQQGGSPLHF. CDR3 sequence (DNA): TGTGCCTGGAACCAACAGGGAGGGTCACCCCTCCACTTT.

V and J are TRBV3-1 (or the pseudogene TRBV3-2) and TRBJ1-1; a weak D match, TRBD1 (6 bases). This CDR3 is built from 13 residues. Germline V gene sequence: CDR1 LGHDT, CDR2 YNNKEL (reference sequence). V lost 1 base and J lost 8, with 11 bases in between. CDR3 in DNA: TGTGCCAGCAGCCAAGGCGGACAGACCGAAGCTTTCTTT. Protein: CASSQGGQTEAFF.

This chain links TRBV9 with TRBJ1-2; 7 bases map to TRBD1. Germline lookup yields CDR1 SGDLS and CDR2 YYNGEE. The CDR3 runs 15 residues. J gave up 4 bases and V 3 bases, and 9 bases lay outside the gene matches. CDR3 sequence: CASSETGNQGYGYTF. The CDR3 nucleotides read TGTGCCAGCAGCGAGACAGGGAACCAGGGCTATGGCTACACCTTC. Combining the CDR3 with reference TRBV9 and TRBJ1-2 gives the whole variable domain DSGVTQTPKHLITATGQRVTLRCSPRSGDLSVYWYQQSLDQGLQFLIQYYNGEERAKGNILERFSAQQFPDLHSELNLSSLELGDSALYFCASSETGNQGYGYTFGSGTRLTVV.

The gene calls are TRBV2 and TRBJ1-1; the D is unclear. This CDR3 is built from 13 residues. Per germline, CDR1 SNHLY and CDR2 FYNNEI. V was pared by 6 bases and J by 6 bases, with 14 bases between. The CDR3 region is CASRVSLSAEAFF. In nucleotides, the CDR3 is TGTGCCAGCAGAGTAAGCCTCTCGGCTGAAGCTTTCTTT.

The genes are TRBV7-6 and TRBJ2-7, with 7 bases that match TRBD1. The germline gives CDR1 SGHVS, CDR2 FNYEAQ. The CDR3 runs 15 residues. Trimming cost V 6 bases and J 2 bases; bases outside gene matches: 10. The CDR3 DNA is TGTGCCAGCAGTCGCACCGGGACAGCTACCTACGAGCAGTACTTC. Residues: CASSRTGTATYEQYF.

The CDR3 DNA reads TGCGCCAGCAGTACCCCGGCAGGGGGTAACACTGAAGCTTTCTTT. It yields the protein CASSTPAGGNTEAFF. The chain links TRBV10-2 to TRBJ1-1, with 7 bases that match TRBD1. J lost 2 bases, V lost 5 bases, and 8 bases had no gene match. CDR1 is WSHSY and CDR2 is SAAADI in the germline V gene. This CDR3 is 15 amino acids long.

This clone was seen a single time. This sequence joins TRBV5-6 and TRBJ1-5; TRBD1 aligns across 7 bases. After removal of 1 base from V and 0 bases from J, the junction contained 4 bases not matched to a gene. CDR1 is SGHDT and CDR2 is YYEEEE in the germline V gene. This CDR3 comprises 16 residues. CDR3 nucleotide sequence: TGTGCCAGCAGCTTGAGAGGGACAGATAGCAATCAGCCCCAGCATTTT. Translating it yields CASSLRGTDSNQPQHF.

V and J are TRBV6-5 and TRBJ2-5, with TRBD2 identical over 9 bases. V trimming: 5 bases; J trimming: 5 bases; junction bases outside the gene matches: 6. The CDR3 consists of 14 residues. The germline V gene encodes CDR1 MNHEY and CDR2 SVGAGI. CDR3 sequence: CASSTAAGGETQYF. CDR3 nucleotide sequence: TGTGCCAGCAGTACCGCAGCGGGGGGTGAGACCCAGTACTTC.

V gene TRBV5-4 combines with J gene TRBJ1-1, with D possibly being TRBD1 (5 bases). Germline assignment: CDR1 SGHNT and CDR2 YYREEE (reference sequence). V was pared by 1 base and J by 3 bases, with 13 bases between. This CDR3 spans 15 amino acids. CDR3 loop: CASSLRLGPDTEAFF. The CDR3, as DNA: TGTGCCAGCAGCTTGAGACTGGGGCCGGACACTGAAGCTTTCTTT.